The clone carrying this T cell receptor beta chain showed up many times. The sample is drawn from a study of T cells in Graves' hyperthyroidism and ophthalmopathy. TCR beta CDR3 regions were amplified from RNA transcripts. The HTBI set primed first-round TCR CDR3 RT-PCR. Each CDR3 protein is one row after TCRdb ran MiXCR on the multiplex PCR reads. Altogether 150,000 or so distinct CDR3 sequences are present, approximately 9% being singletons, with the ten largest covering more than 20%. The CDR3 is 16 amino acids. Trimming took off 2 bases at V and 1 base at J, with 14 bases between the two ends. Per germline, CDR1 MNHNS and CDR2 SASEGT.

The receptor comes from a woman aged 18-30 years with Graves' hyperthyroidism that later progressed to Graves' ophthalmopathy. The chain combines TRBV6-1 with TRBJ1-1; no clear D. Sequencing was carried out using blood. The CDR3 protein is CASSEWVVLENTEAFF. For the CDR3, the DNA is TGTGCCAGCAGTGAATGGGTGGTTTTGGAGAACACTGAAGCTTTCTTT.